These 11 T cell receptor beta chains were all obtained from the same sample, sequenced in a study of blood T cells in healthy people across ages. Next came a second PCR, run for roughly 6 to 11 cycles, which used a sample-barcoded 5' primer along with a J-beta primer mix. TCRdb redid the calling of the 5' RACE reads with MiXCR, one entry per CDR3 protein. Of about 1 million distinct CDR3 sequences in the sample, roughly 45% are singletons; the top ten hold approximately 19%. Material: blood. Receptors originate from a woman aged 55-75 years in good health.

The chain joins TRBV30 to TRBJ2-7, with D perhaps TRBD2 (6 bases). The CDR3 loop spans 15 amino acids. Per germline, CDR1 GTSNPN and CDR2 SVGIG (reference sequence). Trimming removed 3 bases at V and 0 bases at J, with 15 bases between. The CDR3 here is CAWSFPLTSSYEQYF. Here the CDR3 DNA reads TGTGCCTGGAGCTTCCCCCTGACTAGCTCCTACGAGCAGTACTTC.

V usage is TRBV7-8 and J usage is TRBJ2-7, with 7 bases lining up with TRBD1. The CDR3 sequence is 14 residues long. Trimming removed 9 bases from V and 2 bases from J; junction bases left unmatched: 10. Germline CDR1 and CDR2: SGHVS and FQNEAQ. CDR3 coding DNA: TGTGCCAGTTCTGGGCTCACAGGGGCCTACGAGCAGTACTTC. This sequence encodes CASSGLTGAYEQYF.

The V call is TRBV9, the J call TRBJ2-3, with 9 bases identical to TRBD2. V shed 4 bases, J shed 5 bases, and the junction held 8 bases outside the gene matches. Per germline, CDR1 SGDLS and CDR2 YYNGEE. The CDR3 spans 15 residues. The DNA for the CDR3 is TGTGCCAGCAGCACTAGCGGGCGCGAGGGAGATACGCAGTATTTT. Translating it yields CASSTSGREGDTQYF.

The chain employs TRBV18 and TRBJ2-1; D may correspond to TRBD1 or TRBD2 (5 bases each). V was shortened by 2 bases and J by 5 bases, with 13 bases between the two germline ends. CDR1 and CDR2 (germline): KGHSH, LQKENI. This CDR3 is built from 15 residues. The CDR3 loop is CASSPGTGTNNEQFF. The CDR3 nucleotides are TGTGCCAGCTCACCAGGGACGGGAACCAACAATGAGCAGTTCTTC.

The genes are TRBV3-1 and TRBJ2-2, with 7 bases matching TRBD1. J was trimmed by 7 bases and V by 3 bases; bases with no gene match: 5. CDR3 size: 14 residues. The germline V gene has CDR1 LGHDT and CDR2 YNNKEL (reference sequence). The CDR3 DNA is TGTGCCAGCAGCCAGACAGGGTTGGTCGGGGAGCTGTTTTTT. This sequence encodes CASSQTGLVGELFF. The variable domain in full, with the rest retrieved from reference TRBV3-1 and TRBJ2-2, is DTAVSQTPKYLVTQMGNDKSIKCEQNLGHDTMYWYKQDSKKFLKIMFSYNNKELIINETVPNRFSPKSPDKAHLNLHINSLELGDSAVYFCASSQTGLVGELFFGEGSRLTVL.

The J gene is TRBJ1-2, the V gene TRBV7-2; 11 bases are shared with TRBD1. V was pared by 2 bases and J by 4 bases, with 9 bases of the junction left unmatched. CDR3 length: 17 amino acids. Germline V gene lookup returns CDR1 SGHTA and CDR2 FQGNSA. CDR3: CASSLMTGTGGRYGYTF. DNA of the CDR3: TGTGCCAGCAGCTTAATGACCGGGACAGGGGGTCGCTATGGCTACACCTTC.

This chain uses TRBV5-1 with TRBJ2-7; D is possibly TRBD2 (8 bases). The CDR3 extends over 15 amino acids. Per the germline V gene, CDR1 is SGHRS and CDR2 is YFSETQ. Trimming stripped 7 bases from V and 2 bases from J, with 19 bases between. CDR3 DNA sequence: TGCGCCAGCTATAGCGGGACAGCCAAAACCTACGAGCAGTACTTC. It translates to CASYSGTAKTYEQYF.

The V call is TRBV9, the J call TRBJ2-7, with 7 bases that match TRBD2. The DNA end is a closer match to TRBJ2-5, so the J assignment may be wrong. The CDR3 contains 15 residues. Germline CDR1 reads SGDLS; CDR2 reads YYNGEE. CDR3 in amino acids: CASSVEEGGWETQYF. The DNA for the CDR3 is TGTGCCAGCAGCGTAGAGGAGGGAGGGTGGGAGACCCAGTACTTC.

This clonotype was found a few times. V usage is TRBV15 and J usage is TRBJ2-7; D may be TRBD1 (5 bases). Germline V gives CDR1 LNHNV, CDR2 YYDKDF (reference sequence). The CDR3 is 14 residues long. The V and J ends lost 0 bases and 2 bases respectively, with 8 bases between them. The CDR3 DNA reads as TGTGCCACCAGCAGAGACCAAGGGGCCTACGAGCAGTACTTC. Amino acid sequence: CATSRDQGAYEQYF. The full variable domain, its missing parts supplied by reference TRBV15 and TRBJ2-7, is DAMVIQNPRYQVTQFGKPVTLSCSQTLNHNVMYWYQQKSSQAPKLLFHYYDKDFNNEADTPDNFQSRRPNTSFCFLDIRSPGLGDTAMYLCATSRDQGAYEQYFGPGTRLTVT.

This clonotype was counted once. This sequence joins TRBV10-3 and TRBJ1-4; 7 nucleotides align to TRBD1. This CDR3 has 13 residues. After removal of 6 bases from V and 8 bases from J, the junction contained 6 bases not matched to a gene. Germline-derived CDR1 and CDR2 are ENHRY and SYGVKD. In DNA, the CDR3 is TGTGCCATCAGGAGGGACAGTCTCGAAAAACTGTTTTTT. Amino acids: CAIRRDSLEKLFF.

This clonotype was seen more than once but under ten times. Written as DNA, the CDR3 is TGCAGTGCTAGAGATAGACGGTGGAACGATGAGCAGTTCTTC. Translating it yields CSARDRRWNDEQFF. V is TRBV20-1 and J is TRBJ2-1; D is unresolved. In germline, CDR1 is DFQATT, CDR2 SNEGSKA (reference sequence). V lost 0 bases, J lost 8 bases, and 14 bases lay in between. This CDR3 comprises 14 residues.